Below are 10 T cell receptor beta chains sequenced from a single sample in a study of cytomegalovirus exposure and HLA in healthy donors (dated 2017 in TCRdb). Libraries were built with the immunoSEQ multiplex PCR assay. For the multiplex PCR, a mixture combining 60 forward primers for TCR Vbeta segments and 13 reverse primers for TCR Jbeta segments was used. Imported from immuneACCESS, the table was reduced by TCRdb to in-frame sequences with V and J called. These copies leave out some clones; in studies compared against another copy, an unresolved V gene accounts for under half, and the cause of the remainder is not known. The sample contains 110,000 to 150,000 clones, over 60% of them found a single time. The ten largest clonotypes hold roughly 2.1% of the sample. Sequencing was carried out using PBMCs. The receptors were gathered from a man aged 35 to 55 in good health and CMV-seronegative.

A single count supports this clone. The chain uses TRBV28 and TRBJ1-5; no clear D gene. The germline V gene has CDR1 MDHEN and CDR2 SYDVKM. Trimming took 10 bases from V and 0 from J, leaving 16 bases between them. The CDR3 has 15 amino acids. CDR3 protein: CATTPAQSSNQPQHF. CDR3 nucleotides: TGTGCCACTACCCCCGCACAGAGTAGCAATCAGCCCCAGCATTTT.

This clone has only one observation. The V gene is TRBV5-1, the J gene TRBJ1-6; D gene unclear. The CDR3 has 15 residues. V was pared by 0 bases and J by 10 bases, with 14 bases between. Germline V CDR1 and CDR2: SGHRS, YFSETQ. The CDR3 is CASSLGQTGLSPLHF. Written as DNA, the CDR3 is TGCGCCAGCAGCTTGGGCCAAACTGGACTCTCACCCCTCCACTTT.

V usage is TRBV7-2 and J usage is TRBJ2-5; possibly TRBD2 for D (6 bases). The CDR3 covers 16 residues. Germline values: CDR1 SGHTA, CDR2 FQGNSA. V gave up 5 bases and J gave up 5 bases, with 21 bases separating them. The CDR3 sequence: CASSLSSVWGRETQYF. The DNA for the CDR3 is TGTGCCAGCAGCCTCTCTAGCGTATGGGGCCGGGAGACCCAGTACTTC.

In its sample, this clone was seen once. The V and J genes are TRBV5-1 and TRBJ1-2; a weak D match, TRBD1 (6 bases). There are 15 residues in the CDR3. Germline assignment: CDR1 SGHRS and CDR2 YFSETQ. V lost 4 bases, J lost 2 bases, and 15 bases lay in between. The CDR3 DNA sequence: TGCGCCAGCAGCCCGCCCGAGCAGGGGAACTATGGCTACACCTTC. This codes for CASSPPEQGNYGYTF.

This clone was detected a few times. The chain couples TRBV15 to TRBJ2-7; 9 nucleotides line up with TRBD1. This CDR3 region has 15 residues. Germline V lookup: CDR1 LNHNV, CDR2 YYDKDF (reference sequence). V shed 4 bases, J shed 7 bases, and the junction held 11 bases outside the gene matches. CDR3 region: CATSTGTGYVREQYF. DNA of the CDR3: TGTGCCACCAGCACCGGGACAGGGTATGTACGGGAGCAGTACTTC.

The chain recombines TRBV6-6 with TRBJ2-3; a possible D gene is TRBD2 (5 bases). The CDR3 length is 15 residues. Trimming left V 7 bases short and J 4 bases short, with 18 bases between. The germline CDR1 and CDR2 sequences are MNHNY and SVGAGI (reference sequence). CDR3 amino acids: CASTQPGTQSDTQYF. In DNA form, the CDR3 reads TGTGCCAGCACCCAACCGGGAACGCAGTCAGATACGCAGTATTTT.

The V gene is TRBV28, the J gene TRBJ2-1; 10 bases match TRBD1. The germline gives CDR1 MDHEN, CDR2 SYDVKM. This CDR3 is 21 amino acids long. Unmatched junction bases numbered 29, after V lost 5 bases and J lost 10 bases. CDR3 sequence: CASSTSTGGWRDPIILSEQFF. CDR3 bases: TGTGCCAGCAGTACATCGACAGGGGGCTGGCGGGACCCCATTATTTTATCCGAGCAGTTCTTC.

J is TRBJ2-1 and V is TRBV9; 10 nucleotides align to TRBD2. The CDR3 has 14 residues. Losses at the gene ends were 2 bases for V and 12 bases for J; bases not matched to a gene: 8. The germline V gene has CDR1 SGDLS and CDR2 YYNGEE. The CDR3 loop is CASSVASGSTVQFF. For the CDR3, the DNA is TGTGCCAGCAGCGTGGCTAGCGGGAGTACGGTGCAGTTCTTC.

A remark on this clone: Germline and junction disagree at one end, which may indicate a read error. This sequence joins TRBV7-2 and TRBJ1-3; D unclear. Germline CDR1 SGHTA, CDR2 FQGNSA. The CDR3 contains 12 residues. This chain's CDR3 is CASSFSGDTIYF. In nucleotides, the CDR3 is TGTGCCAGCAGCTTTTCTGGAGACACCATATATTTT. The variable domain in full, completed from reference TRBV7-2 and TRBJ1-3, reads GAGVSQSPSNKVTEKGKDVELRCDPISGHTALYWYRQSLGQGLEFLIYFQGNSAPDKSGLPSDRFSAERTGGSVSTLTIQRTQQEDSAVYLCASSFSGDTIYFGEGSWLTVV.

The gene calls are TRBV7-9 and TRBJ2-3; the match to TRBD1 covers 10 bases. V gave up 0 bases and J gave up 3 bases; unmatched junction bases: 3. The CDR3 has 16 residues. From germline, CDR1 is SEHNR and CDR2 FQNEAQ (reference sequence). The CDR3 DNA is TGTGCCAGCAGCTTAGCGAGGGGACAGGGGACAGATACGCAGTATTTT. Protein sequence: CASSLARGQGTDTQYF.